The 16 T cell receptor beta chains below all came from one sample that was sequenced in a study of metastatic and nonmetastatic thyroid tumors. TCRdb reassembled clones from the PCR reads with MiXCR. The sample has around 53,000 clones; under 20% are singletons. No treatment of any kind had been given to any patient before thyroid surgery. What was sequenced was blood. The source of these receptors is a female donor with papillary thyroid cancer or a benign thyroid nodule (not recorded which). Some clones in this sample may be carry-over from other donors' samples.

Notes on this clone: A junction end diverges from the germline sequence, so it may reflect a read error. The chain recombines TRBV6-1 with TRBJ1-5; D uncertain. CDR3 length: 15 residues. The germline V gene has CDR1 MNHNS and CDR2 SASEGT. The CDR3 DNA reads TGTGCCAGCAGTGAAGCGGTGCAGGTTCATCAGCCCCATCATTTT. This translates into CASSEAVQVHQPHHF.

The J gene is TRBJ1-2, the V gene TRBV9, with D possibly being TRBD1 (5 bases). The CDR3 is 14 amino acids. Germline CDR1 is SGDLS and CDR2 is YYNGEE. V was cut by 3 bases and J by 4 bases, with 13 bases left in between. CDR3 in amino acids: CASSAGGGAYGYTF. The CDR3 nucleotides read TGTGCCAGCAGCGCGGGGGGAGGGGCCTATGGCTACACCTTC.

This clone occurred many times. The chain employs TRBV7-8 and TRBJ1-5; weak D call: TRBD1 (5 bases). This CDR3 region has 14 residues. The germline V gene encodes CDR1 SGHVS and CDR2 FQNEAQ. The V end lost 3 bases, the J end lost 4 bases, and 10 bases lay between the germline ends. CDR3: CASSFGAGNQPQHF. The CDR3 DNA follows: TGTGCCAGCAGCTTCGGGGCAGGGAATCAGCCCCAGCATTTT.

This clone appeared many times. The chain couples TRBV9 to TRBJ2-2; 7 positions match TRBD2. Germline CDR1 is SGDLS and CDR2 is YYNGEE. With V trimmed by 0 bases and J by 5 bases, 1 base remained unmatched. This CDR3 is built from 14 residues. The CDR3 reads CASSVGGGTGELFF. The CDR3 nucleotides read TGTGCCAGCAGCGTAGGGGGGGGAACCGGGGAGCTGTTTTTT.

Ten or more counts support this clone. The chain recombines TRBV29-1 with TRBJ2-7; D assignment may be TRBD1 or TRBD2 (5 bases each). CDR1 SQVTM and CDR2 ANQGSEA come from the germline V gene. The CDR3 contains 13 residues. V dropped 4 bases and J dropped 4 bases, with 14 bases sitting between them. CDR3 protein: CSVVGPGSYEQYF. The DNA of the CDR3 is TGCAGCGTTGTAGGCCCAGGGAGTTACGAGCAGTACTTC.

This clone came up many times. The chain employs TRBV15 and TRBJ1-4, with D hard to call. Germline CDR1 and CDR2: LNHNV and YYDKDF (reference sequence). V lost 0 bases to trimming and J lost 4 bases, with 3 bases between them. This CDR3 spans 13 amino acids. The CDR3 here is CATSRDLNEKLFF. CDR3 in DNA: TGTGCCACCAGCAGAGACCTTAATGAAAAACTGTTTTTT.

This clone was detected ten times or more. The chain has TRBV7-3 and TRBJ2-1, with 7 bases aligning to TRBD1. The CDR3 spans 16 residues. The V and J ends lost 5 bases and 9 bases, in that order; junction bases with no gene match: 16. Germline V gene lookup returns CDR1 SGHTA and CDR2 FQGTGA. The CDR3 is CASSPPTGTGVSEQFF. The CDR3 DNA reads TGTGCCAGCAGCCCCCCGACCGGCACAGGGGTTTCTGAGCAGTTCTTC.

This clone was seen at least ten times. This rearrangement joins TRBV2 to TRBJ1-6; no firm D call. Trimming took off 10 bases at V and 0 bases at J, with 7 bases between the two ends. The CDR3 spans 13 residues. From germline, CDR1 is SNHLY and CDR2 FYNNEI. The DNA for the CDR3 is TGTGCCACACAGATCTCCTATAATTCACCCCTCCACTTT. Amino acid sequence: CATQISYNSPLHF. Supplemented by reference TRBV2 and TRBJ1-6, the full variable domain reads EPEVTQTPSHQVTQMGQEVILRCVPISNHLYFYWYRQILGQKVEFLVSFYNNEISEKSEIFDDQFSVERPDGSNFTLKIRSTKLEDSAMYFCATQISYNSPLHFGNGTRLTVT.

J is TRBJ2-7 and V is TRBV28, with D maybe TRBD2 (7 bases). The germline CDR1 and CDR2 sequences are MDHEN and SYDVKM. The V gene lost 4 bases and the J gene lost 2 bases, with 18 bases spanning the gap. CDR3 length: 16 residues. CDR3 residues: CASSSTGGALTYEQYF. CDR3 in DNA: TGTGCCAGCAGTTCCACGGGGGGCGCCCTTACCTACGAGCAGTACTTC. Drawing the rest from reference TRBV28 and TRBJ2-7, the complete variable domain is DVKVTQSSRYLVKRTGEKVFLECVQDMDHENMFWYRQDPGLGLRLIYFSYDVKMKEKGDIPEGYSVSREKKERFSLILESASTNQTSMYLCASSSTGGALTYEQYFGPGTRLTVT.

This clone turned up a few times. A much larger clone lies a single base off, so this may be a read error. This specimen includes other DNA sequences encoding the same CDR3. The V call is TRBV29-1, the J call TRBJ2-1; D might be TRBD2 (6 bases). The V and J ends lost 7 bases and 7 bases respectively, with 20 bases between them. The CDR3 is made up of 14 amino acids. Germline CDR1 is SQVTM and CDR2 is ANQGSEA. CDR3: CSAALLAGINEQFF. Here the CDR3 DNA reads TGCAGCGCCGCGTTACTAGCTGGAATTAATGAGCAGTTCTTC.

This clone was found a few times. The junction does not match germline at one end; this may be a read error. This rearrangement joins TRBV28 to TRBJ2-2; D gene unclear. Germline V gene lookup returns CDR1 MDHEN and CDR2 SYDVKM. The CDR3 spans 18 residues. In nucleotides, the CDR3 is TGTGCCAGCAGTCCCCCCGGTGAAGTGCCGAAGAACACCGGGCAGCTGTTTTTT. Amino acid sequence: CASSPPGEVPKNTGQLFF. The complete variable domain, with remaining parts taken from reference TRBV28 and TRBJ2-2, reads DVKVTQSSRYLVKRTGEKVFLECVQDMDHENMFWYRQDPGLGLRLIYFSYDVKMKEKGDIPEGYSVSREKKERFSLILESASTNQTSMYLCASSPPGEVPKNTGQLFFGEGSRLTVL.

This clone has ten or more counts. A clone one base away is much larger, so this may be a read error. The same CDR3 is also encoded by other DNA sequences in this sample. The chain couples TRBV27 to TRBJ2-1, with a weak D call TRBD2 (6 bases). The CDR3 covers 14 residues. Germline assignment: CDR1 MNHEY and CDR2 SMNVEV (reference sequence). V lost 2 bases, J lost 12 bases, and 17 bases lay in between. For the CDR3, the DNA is TGTGCCAGCAGTTTAGGGTTCCCTAGCGTACTGCAGTTCTTC. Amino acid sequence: CASSLGFPSVLQFF.

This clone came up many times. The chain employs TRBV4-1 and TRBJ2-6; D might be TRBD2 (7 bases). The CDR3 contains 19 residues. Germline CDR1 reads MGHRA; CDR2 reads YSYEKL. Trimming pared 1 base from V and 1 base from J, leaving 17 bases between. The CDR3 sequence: CASSQVPGAGESGANVLTF. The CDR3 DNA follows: TGCGCCAGCAGCCAAGTCCCAGGGGCGGGAGAATCTGGGGCCAACGTCCTGACTTTC.

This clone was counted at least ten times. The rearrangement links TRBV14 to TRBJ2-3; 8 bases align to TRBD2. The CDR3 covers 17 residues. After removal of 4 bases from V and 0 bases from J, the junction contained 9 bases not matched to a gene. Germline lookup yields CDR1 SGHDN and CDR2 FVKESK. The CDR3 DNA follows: TGTGCCAGCAGCCCAGACTTAGCGGGAACTAGCACAGATACGCAGTATTTT. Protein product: CASSPDLAGTSTDTQYF.

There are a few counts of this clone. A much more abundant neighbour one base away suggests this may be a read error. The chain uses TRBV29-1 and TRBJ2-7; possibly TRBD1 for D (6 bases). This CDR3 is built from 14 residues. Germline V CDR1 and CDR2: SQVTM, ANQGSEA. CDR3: CIVQGFASSYEQYF. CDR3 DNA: TGCATCGTCCAGGGGTTTGCAAGCTCCTACGAGCAGTACTTC.

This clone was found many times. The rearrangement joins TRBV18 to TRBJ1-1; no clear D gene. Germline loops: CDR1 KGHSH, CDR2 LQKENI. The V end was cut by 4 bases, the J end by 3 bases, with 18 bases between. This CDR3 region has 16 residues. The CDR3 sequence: CASSRNGRVPHTEAFF. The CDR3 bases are TGTGCCAGCTCACGGAATGGAAGGGTCCCACACACTGAAGCTTTCTTT. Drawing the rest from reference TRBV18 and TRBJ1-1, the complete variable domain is NAGVMQNPRHLVRRRGQEARLRCSPMKGHSHVYWYRQLPEEGLKFMVYLQKENIIDESGMPKERFSAEFPKEGPSILRIQQVVRGDSAAYFCASSRNGRVPHTEAFFGQGTRLTVV.